This TCR beta chain comes out of a study of brain T cells in children with intractable seizures. Study results and limitations: Only CDR3 sequence similarity suggested viral specificity, without known HCMV serostatus. Clones missing pre-surgery may reflect undersampling of that blood sample.

The time point denotes: blood from clinic visit 5 months post-surgery; TSC patient then seizure free. Sequencing was limited to surgery cases with top T cell transcript signatures in brain tissue. Pre-surgery treatment included at least one anti-epileptic drug. Germline CDR1 SQVTM, CDR2 ANQGSEA. This CDR3 is built from 12 residues. V was clipped by 0 bases and J by 9 bases, with 9 bases between them. Profiled with immunoSEQ multiplex PCR; TCRdb holds only in-frame clones, not every one. This repertoire shows 300,000 to 400,000 clones, roughly 92% found once; its top ten account for about 6%. Details on this clone: Its antigen is unidentified.

This TCR was recovered from a boy under two years old with tuberous sclerosis and intractable seizures. This chain joins TRBV29-1 and TRBJ2-1; the D is unclear. The material sequenced was peripheral blood, taken less than 6 months after surgery. The CDR3 DNA sequence: TGCAGCGTTGAAGATATGCTTGGTGAGCAGTTCTTC. Amino acid sequence: CSVEDMLGEQFF.